The clone carrying this T cell receptor (beta chain) came up once. With 8 bases clipped from V and 5 bases from J, the junction kept 12 bases outside the gene matches. CDR3 size: 15 residues. The germline V gene has CDR1 MNHEY and CDR2 SMNVEV (reference sequence). Study members were between about 18 and 100 years old and lived in 24 US regions. Participants' own reports of clinical history determined their cohort assignment. The data originate from a study of blood T cell repertoires in COVID-19. Study information: The origin of the acute and convalescent COVID-19 samples was the United States, Italy and Spain. In each case, the material was cDNA or gDNA derived from T cells, B-cell-depleted T cells, or PBMCs.

Produced via immunoSEQ multiplex PCR; TCRdb's table is partial and in-frame only. The sample shows approximately 150,000 clones, over 75% of them seen only once. This TCR came from a woman in her thirties or forties with acute COVID-19. This chain links TRBV27 with TRBJ1-1; 9 positions agree with TRBD1. Specimen: PBMCs or T cells enriched from blood (not recorded which). The CDR3, as DNA: TGTGCCAGCTGGGGACAGGGAGTGGGTTGGACTGAAGCTTTCTTT. As protein: CASWGQGVGWTEAFF.